This T cell receptor beta chain appears in the sequencing data of a study of blood T cell repertoires in COVID-19. Study overall: From the United States, Italy and Spain came samples of acute and convalescent COVID-19. PBMCs, B-cell-depleted T cells, or T cells provided the cDNA or gDNA that made up the material.

V was shortened by 0 bases and J by 0 bases, with 7 bases between the two germline ends. The V gene's germline CDR1 is SGHRS and CDR2 YFSETQ. CDR3 length: 15 amino acids. TCRdb's table, derived via immunoSEQ multiplex PCR, lists solely in-frame clones and lacks some. The table includes approximately 110,000 clones, approximately 79% detected once. The TCR sequence derives from a man aged 70-80 years with active or convalescent COVID-19. Material: peripheral blood. The chain recombines TRBV5-1 with TRBJ2-1; D is perhaps TRBD2 (5 bases). In DNA, the CDR3 is TGCGCCAGCAGCTTGGTAGGGAGCTCCTACAATGAGCAGTTCTTC. Its protein product is CASSLVGSSYNEQFF.